The clone carrying this T cell receptor beta chain occurred once. Libraries were prepared by immunoSEQ multiplex PCR; TCRdb keeps only in-frame clonotypes and omits some of them. The table lists fewer than 85,000 clones, approximately 90% of them singletons. This sample was taken from a study of OX40 agonist ivuxolimab in advanced cancers. Germline V gene lookup returns CDR1 SGHAT and CDR2 FQNNGV. The CDR3 runs 15 residues. V shed 5 bases and J shed 0 bases, with 13 bases lying between them. Sampling times: baseline, cycle 4 day 1, cycle 7 day 1. The receptor comes from an adult with an advanced solid tumor such as melanoma, head and neck, liver or kidney cancer. The sample here was CD4+ or CD8+ T cells sorted from blood, taken in a trial of the OX40 agonist ivuxolimab. The gene calls are TRBV11-2 and TRBJ2-5, with D perhaps TRBD2 (6 bases). This CDR3 is CASSQVLADQETQYF. DNA for the CDR3: TGTGCCAGCAGCCAAGTACTAGCAGACCAAGAGACCCAGTACTTC.